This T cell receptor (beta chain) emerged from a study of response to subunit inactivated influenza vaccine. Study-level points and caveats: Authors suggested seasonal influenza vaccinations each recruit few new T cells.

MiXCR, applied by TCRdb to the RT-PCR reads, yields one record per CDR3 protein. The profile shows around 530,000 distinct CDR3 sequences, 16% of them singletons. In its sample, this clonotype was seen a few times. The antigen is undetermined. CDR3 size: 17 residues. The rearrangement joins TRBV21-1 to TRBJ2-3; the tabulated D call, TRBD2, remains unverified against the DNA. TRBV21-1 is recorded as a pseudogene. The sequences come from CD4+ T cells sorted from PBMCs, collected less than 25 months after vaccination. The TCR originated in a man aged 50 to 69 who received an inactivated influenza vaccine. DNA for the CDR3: TGTGCCAGCAGCGCAACTGAACTAGCGGGAGTCACAGATACGCAGTATTTT. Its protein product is CASSATELAGVTDTQYF.